This TCR beta chain was sequenced for a study of blood T cells in healthy people across ages. Primers used in a second PCR of roughly 7 to 12 cycles were a sample-barcoded 5' primer and a J-beta primer mix. One entry per CDR3 protein results from TCRdb running MiXCR on the 5' RACE reads. The sample has roughly 700,000 distinct CDR3 sequences, about 34% seen once. In regard to this clonotype: Being one base from a much bigger clone, this may be a read error.

Germline assignment: CDR1 MDHEN and CDR2 SYDVKM. This CDR3 is 14 amino acids long. The V end lost 4 bases, the J end lost 4 bases, and 13 bases lay between the germline ends. The donors, all healthy, were Caucasians living in Russia, aged roughly 6 to 100. This chain uses TRBV28 with TRBJ2-5; no definite D call. The TCR originated in a woman older than 75 in good health. The sample was blood. The CDR3 loop is CASSSCKGRETQYF. CDR3 bases: TGTGCCAGCAGTTCGTGCAAGGGCCGAGAGACCCAGTACTTC.